The 26 T cell receptor beta chains below come from one sample, sequenced in a study of blood T cell repertoires in COVID-19. Only in-frame clones appear in the TCRdb table, and some are missing; sequencing was by immunoSEQ multiplex PCR. The sample includes about 91,000 clones, about 80% seen only once; the top ten take roughly 24%. The source material was peripheral blood. The receptor set was obtained from a man in his 70s with acute or convalescent COVID-19.

This clone has only a few counts. The J gene is TRBJ2-7, the V gene TRBV10-3, with 8 nucleotides matching TRBD2. CDR1 and CDR2 from the germline V gene are ENHRY and SYGVKD. The CDR3 sequence is 16 residues long. V gave up 4 bases and J gave up 1 base; unmatched junction bases: 9. The CDR3 spells CAISATGTRASYEQYF. DNA of the CDR3: TGTGCCATCAGTGCCACCGGGACTAGGGCTTCCTACGAGCAGTACTTC.

The CDR3 loop reads CASSLMDRDGYTF. The CDR3 DNA follows: TGTGCCAGCAGCCTCATGGACAGGGATGGCTACACCTTC. V gene TRBV3-1 (or the pseudogene TRBV3-2) combines with J gene TRBJ1-2; 8 bases match TRBD1. The CDR3 is 13 amino acids. V dropped 4 bases and J dropped 6; count of bases not matched to a gene: 4. Germline CDR1 reads LGHDT; CDR2 reads YNNKEL (reference sequence).

The rearrangement joins TRBV4-3 to TRBJ2-7; D possibly corresponds to TRBD2 (5 bases). Deletions cut 1 base from V and 6 bases from J, with 10 bases between. Germline CDR1 LGHNA, CDR2 YSLEER. The length of the CDR3 is 13 residues. CDR3 amino acids: CASSQVREGEQYF. CDR3 DNA sequence: TGCGCCAGCAGCCAAGTACGAGAGGGCGAGCAGTACTTC.

The chain carries TRBV28 and TRBJ1-5; D gene uncertain. V was cut by 3 bases and J by 4 bases, with 4 bases left in between. CDR1 is MDHEN and CDR2 is SYDVKM in the germline V gene. The CDR3 loop spans 12 amino acids. The CDR3 nucleotides read TGTGCCAGCAGTTTTCGGAATCAGCCCCAGCATTTT. It yields the protein CASSFRNQPQHF.

The rearrangement joins TRBV27 to TRBJ1-1; D not certain. V was pared by 6 bases and J by 4 bases, with 12 bases between. This CDR3 has 13 amino acids. CDR1 and CDR2 (germline): MNHEY, SMNVEV (reference sequence). CDR3 DNA: TGTGCCAGCAGCCCGACTCCGAGCACTGAAGCTTTCTTT. Encoded protein: CASSPTPSTEAFF.

The V and J genes are TRBV7-2 and TRBJ1-1, with TRBD1 matching 10 bases. The V and J ends lost 3 bases and 10 bases, in that order; junction bases with no gene match: 2. The CDR3 runs 12 residues. Germline assignment: CDR1 SGHTA and CDR2 FQGNSA. CDR3 loop: CASSFRTGGAFF. In nucleotides, the CDR3 is TGTGCCAGCAGCTTTCGGACAGGGGGAGCTTTCTTT.

This clone was observed a single time. V usage is TRBV6-6 and J usage is TRBJ2-7; TRBD2 matches 13 bases. The V gene's germline CDR1 is MNHNY and CDR2 SVGAGI (reference sequence). With V trimmed by 5 bases and J by 9 bases, 7 bases remained unmatched. The CDR3 consists of 14 residues. The CDR3: CASSKTSGGLGQYF. CDR3 coding DNA: TGTGCCAGCAGTAAGACTAGCGGGGGGCTGGGGCAGTACTTC.

The V call is TRBV7-3, the J call TRBJ2-5; 8 nucleotides align to TRBD2. The CDR3 length is 14 residues. The junction had 5 bases not matched to a gene; V was cut back by 3 bases and J by 5 bases. In germline, CDR1 is SGHTA, CDR2 FQGTGA. The CDR3 protein is CASSLGGRIETQYF. Here the CDR3 DNA reads TGTGCCAGCAGCTTGGGCGGGAGGATCGAGACCCAGTACTTC.

V gene TRBV27 combines with J gene TRBJ2-1; 11 bases agree with TRBD2. The germline V gene encodes CDR1 MNHEY and CDR2 SMNVEV (reference sequence). V lost 5 bases to trimming and J lost 10 bases; unmatched junction nucleotides: 13. This CDR3 spans 16 amino acids. The chain's CDR3 is CASSRQLAGGPGEQFF. DNA of the CDR3: TGTGCCAGCAGTCGCCAATTAGCGGGAGGGCCTGGGGAGCAGTTCTTC.

This clone appeared a few times. The chain employs TRBV6-5 and TRBJ1-4; 9 nucleotides align to TRBD1. V trimming: 8 bases; J trimming: 0 bases; junction bases outside the gene matches: 1. Germline CDR1 is MNHEY and CDR2 is SVGAGI. The CDR3 covers 14 residues. CDR3 region: CASGDRATNEKLFF. CDR3 nucleotide sequence: TGTGCCAGCGGGGACAGGGCAACTAATGAAAAACTGTTTTTT.

The rearrangement links TRBV5-1 to TRBJ2-2; 11 positions agree with TRBD1. Trimming removed 5 bases from V and 2 bases from J; junction bases left unmatched: 11. Looked up from germline, CDR1 is SGHRS and CDR2 is YFSETQ. The CDR3 has 18 residues. The CDR3 sequence is CASRPGTGGPFNTGELFF. The CDR3 nucleotides read TGCGCCAGCAGACCCGGGACAGGGGGTCCTTTTAACACCGGGGAGCTGTTTTTT.

This chain connects TRBV10-3 to TRBJ1-1, with D perhaps TRBD1 (5 bases). Germline values: CDR1 ENHRY, CDR2 SYGVKD. Trimming pared 5 bases from V and 1 base from J, leaving 8 bases between. The CDR3 length is 13 residues. DNA for the CDR3: TGTGCCATCAGTCCAACAGGGAACACTGAAGCTTTCTTT. Residues: CAISPTGNTEAFF.

This clone was found a few times. Here the CDR3 reads CASTRQGAFQETQYF. The CDR3 DNA reads TGTGCCAGCACCCGACAGGGGGCTTTCCAAGAGACCCAGTACTTC. This chain connects TRBV2 to TRBJ2-5, with TRBD1 matching over 10 bases. The CDR3 spans 15 residues. Germline values: CDR1 SNHLY, CDR2 FYNNEI. The V and J ends lost 7 bases and 1 base, in that order; junction bases with no gene match: 6.

This clone turned up a few times. The chain links TRBV5-1 to TRBJ1-4; TRBD1 agrees at 9 bases. The CDR3 covers 15 residues. V shed 0 bases, J shed 5 bases, and the junction held 2 bases outside the gene matches. CDR1 and CDR2 from the germline V gene are SGHRS and YFSETQ. As DNA, the CDR3 is TGCGCCAGCAGCTTGGCTGGGACAGGGAATGAAAAACTGTTTTTT. Protein: CASSLAGTGNEKLFF.

The chain has TRBV11-1 and TRBJ2-3; perhaps TRBD2 as D (6 bases). V was pared by 8 bases and J by 6 bases, with 21 bases between. The germline CDR1 and CDR2 sequences are SGHAT and FQDESV (reference sequence). CDR3 length equals 15 residues. The CDR3 sequence is CASSRQTGVGDTQYF. The CDR3 DNA reads TGTGCCAGCTCGAGGCAGACGGGAGTCGGGGATACGCAGTATTTT.

This chain links TRBV5-8 with TRBJ2-1; TRBD1 matches 11 bases. This CDR3 comprises 18 residues. The ends lost 4 bases at V and 8 bases at J; junction bases unmatched: 17. Germline V lookup: CDR1 SGHTS, CDR2 YDEGEE. DNA of the CDR3: TGTGCCAGCAGCGAGGACAGGGGGCTCGGCGGGAGCGTTGATGAGCAGTTCTTC. It is translated as CASSEDRGLGGSVDEQFF.

This CDR3 reads CASSLLGLAGNNEQFF. The CDR3 DNA sequence: TGTGCCAGCAGCTTACTCGGACTAGCAGGTAACAATGAGCAGTTCTTC. The chain is built from TRBV11-2 and TRBJ2-1; 8 bases fit TRBD2. This CDR3 is 16 amino acids long. After removal of 2 bases from V and 5 bases from J, the junction contained 8 bases not matched to a gene. Germline V gene data show CDR1 as SGHAT and CDR2 as FQNNGV. The variable domain in full, completed from reference TRBV11-2 and TRBJ2-1, reads EAGVAQSPRYKIIEKRQSVAFWCNPISGHATLYWYQQILGQGPKLLIQFQNNGVVDDSQLPKDRFSAERLKGVDSTLKIQPAKLEDSAVYLCASSLLGLAGNNEQFFGPGTRLTVL.

J is TRBJ2-7 and V is TRBV7-8; perhaps TRBD1 as D (5 bases). The CDR3 length is 11 residues. V lost 3 bases to trimming and J lost 6 bases, with 6 bases between them. CDR1 and CDR2 (germline): SGHVS, FQNEAQ. The CDR3 reads CASSFRAEQYF. The CDR3 nucleotides read TGTGCCAGCAGCTTCAGGGCCGAGCAGTACTTC.

The gene calls are TRBV3-1 (or the pseudogene TRBV3-2) and TRBJ2-2, with D possibly TRBD2 on 6 matching bases. The CDR3 runs 16 residues. The V gene's germline CDR1 is LGHDT and CDR2 YNNKEL (reference sequence). The ends were cut back, 4 bases at V and 3 bases at J, with 15 bases in the middle. This CDR3 is CASSPTGRRDTGELFF. The CDR3, as DNA: TGTGCCAGCAGCCCTACGGGACGGAGGGACACCGGGGAGCTGTTTTTT.

The gene calls are TRBV3-1 (or the pseudogene TRBV3-2) and TRBJ2-3; 15 bases fit TRBD2. V lost 1 base and J lost 3; bases outside the gene matches: 8. This CDR3 comprises 19 residues. Per the germline V gene, CDR1 is LGHDT and CDR2 is YNNKEL (reference sequence). The CDR3 coding sequence is TGTGCCAGCAGCCAAGCCCTTGGACTAGCGGGAGGGCCAACAGATACGCAGTATTTT. Encoded protein: CASSQALGLAGGPTDTQYF.

On this clone itself: Other DNA sequences within the sample encode an identical CDR3. V is TRBV5-1 and J is TRBJ2-3, with 11 bases aligning to TRBD2. The CDR3 has 15 amino acids. Per the germline V gene, CDR1 is SGHRS and CDR2 is YFSETQ. V dropped 2 bases and J dropped 4; count of bases not matched to a gene: 3. The CDR3 here is CASSLGLAGSDTQYF. The CDR3 bases are TGCGCCAGCAGCTTAGGACTAGCGGGTTCAGATACGCAGTATTTT.

CDR3 nucleotides: TGTGCCAGCAGCTTAGTGCTAGCGGGAGGGAGGGAGCAGTTCTTC. Protein sequence: CASSLVLAGGREQFF. The rearrangement uses TRBV7-8 and TRBJ2-1; 12 bases fit TRBD2. The CDR3 spans 15 residues. V trimming: 1 base; J trimming: 10 bases; junction bases outside the gene matches: 5. Germline V gene data show CDR1 as SGHVS and CDR2 as FQNEAQ.

V usage is TRBV19 and J usage is TRBJ2-1; no definite D call. The V and J ends lost 5 bases and 8 bases respectively, with 10 bases between them. The CDR3 consists of 12 residues. CDR1 and CDR2 (germline): LNHDA, SQIVND (reference sequence). The CDR3 nucleotides are TGTGCCAGTAGTCCGCAGAGCGATGAGCAGTTCTTC. Residues: CASSPQSDEQFF.

This clone was seen a single time. CDR3 sequence reads: CASSPVAGNNEQFF. The CDR3 DNA is TGCGCCAGCAGCCCCGTGGCGGGAAACAATGAGCAGTTCTTC. The chain employs TRBV5-1 and TRBJ2-1, with D tentatively TRBD2 (6 bases). Germline values: CDR1 SGHRS, CDR2 YFSETQ. The CDR3 length is 14 residues. V was shortened by 4 bases and J by 5 bases, with 13 bases between the two germline ends.

This chain connects TRBV11-2 to TRBJ2-1, with 14 positions matching TRBD2. Germline-derived CDR1 and CDR2 are SGHAT and FQNNGV. The J segment lost 7 bases and the V segment lost 3 bases, leaving 11 bases of the junction unmatched. CDR3 length: 18 amino acids. CDR3 bases: TGTGCCAGCAGCTTGGGGACTAGCGGGAGAGGGGTTTCTAATGAGCAGTTCTTC. This gives the protein CASSLGTSGRGVSNEQFF.

The genes are TRBV5-1 and TRBJ2-5; D is possibly TRBD1 (5 bases). Trimming shortened V by 4 bases and J by 5 bases, and 15 bases separated the two germline ends. The CDR3 is 14 amino acids. From germline, CDR1 is SGHRS and CDR2 YFSETQ. CDR3 sequence reads: CASSRTGIGETQYF. DNA of the CDR3: TGCGCCAGCAGCCGTACAGGAATTGGGGAGACCCAGTACTTC.